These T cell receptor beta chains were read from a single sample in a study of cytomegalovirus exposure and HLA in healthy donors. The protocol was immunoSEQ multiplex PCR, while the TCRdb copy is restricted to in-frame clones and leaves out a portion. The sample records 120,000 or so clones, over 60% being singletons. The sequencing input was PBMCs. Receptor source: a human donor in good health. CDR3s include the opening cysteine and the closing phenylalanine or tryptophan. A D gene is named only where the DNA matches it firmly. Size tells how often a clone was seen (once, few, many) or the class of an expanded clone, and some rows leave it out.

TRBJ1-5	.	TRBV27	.	CASSPGSRGDQPQHF	TGTGCCAGCAGTCCCGGGAGTAGGGGTGATCAGCCCCAGCATTTT
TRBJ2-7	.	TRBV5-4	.	CASSLVGGEQYF	TGTGCCAGCAGCTTGGTGGGAGGCGAGCAGTACTTC
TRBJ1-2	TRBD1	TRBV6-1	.	CASSPRTGVNYGYTF	TGTGCCAGCAGTCCCAGGACAGGGGTCAACTATGGCTACACCTTC
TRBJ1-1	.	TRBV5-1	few	CASSLYGAVGDKSPENTEAFF	TGCGCCAGCAGCTTGTACGGGGCAGTGGGGGACAAATCCCCCGAGAACACTGAAGCTTTCTTT
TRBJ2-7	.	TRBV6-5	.	CASRQGVVSYEQYF	TGTGCCAGCAGACAGGGAGTTGTCTCCTACGAGCAGTACTTC
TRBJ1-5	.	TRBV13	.	CASSLAPYQPQHF	TGTGCCAGCAGCTTAGCCCCCTATCAGCCCCAGCATTTT
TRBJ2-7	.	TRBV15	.	CATSRVPDRPYEQYF	TGTGCCACCAGCAGAGTTCCCGACAGACCCTACGAGCAGTACTTC
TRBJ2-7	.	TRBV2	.	CASSESGHEQYF	TGTGCCAGCAGTGAATCTGGGCACGAGCAGTACTTC
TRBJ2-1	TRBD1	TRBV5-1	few	CASSIDRESYNEQFF	TGCGCCAGCAGCATCGACAGGGAATCCTACAATGAGCAGTTCTTC
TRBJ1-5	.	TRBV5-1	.	CASRTDSNQPQHF	TGCGCCAGCAGGACGGATAGCAACCAGCCCCAGCATTTT
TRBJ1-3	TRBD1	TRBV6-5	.	CASSYTGGFGNTIYF	TGTGCCAGCAGTTACACAGGGGGTTTCGGAAACACCATATATTTT
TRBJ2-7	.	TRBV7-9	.	CASSSPRYYEQYF	TGTGCCAGCAGCTCCCCCCGGTATTACGAGCAGTACTTC
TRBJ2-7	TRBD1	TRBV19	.	CASSTTGAPLSYEQYF	TGTGCCAGTAGTACCACAGGGGCGCCCCTCTCCTACGAGCAGTACTTC
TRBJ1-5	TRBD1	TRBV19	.	CASMGDSIQPQHF	TGTGCCAGTATGGGGGACAGCATACAGCCCCAGCATTTT
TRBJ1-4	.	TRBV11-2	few	CASTDRAGVAEKLFF	TGTGCCAGCACCGACCGGGCAGGGGTGGCTGAAAAACTGTTTTTT
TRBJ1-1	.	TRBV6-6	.	CASSYHGRRGTEAFF	TGTGCCAGCAGTTACCACGGGAGGAGGGGGACTGAAGCTTTCTTT
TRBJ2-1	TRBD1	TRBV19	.	CAGSTRTGPDEQFF	TGTGCCGGTAGTACCAGGACAGGACCCGATGAGCAGTTCTTC
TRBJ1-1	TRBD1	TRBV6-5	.	CASSKGGLQAFF	TGTGCCAGCAGTAAAGGGGGCCTCCAAGCTTTCTTT
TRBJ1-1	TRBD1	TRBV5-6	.	CASSYRSTGGNTEAFF	TGTGCCAGCAGCTATCGTTCGACAGGGGGCAACACTGAAGCTTTCTTT
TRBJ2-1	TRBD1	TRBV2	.	CAGGQSPSYNEQFF	TGTGCCGGGGGACAGTCCCCCTCCTACAATGAGCAGTTCTTC
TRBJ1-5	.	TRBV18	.	CASSPTESEPQHF	TGTGCCAGCTCACCGACTGAAAGTGAGCCCCAGCATTTT
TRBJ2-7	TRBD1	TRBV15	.	CATSSDRGQYEQYF	TGTGCCACCAGCTCCGACAGGGGGCAATACGAGCAGTACTTC
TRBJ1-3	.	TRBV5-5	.	CASSLVGGSGNTIYF	TGTGCCAGCAGCTTAGTTGGAGGATCTGGAAACACCATATATTTT
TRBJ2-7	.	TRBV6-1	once	CASRTDLEWAYEQYF	TGTGCCAGCAGAACGGATCTGGAATGGGCTTACGAGCAGTACTTC
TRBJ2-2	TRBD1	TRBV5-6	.	CASGDSDTGELFF	TGTGCCAGCGGGGACAGTGACACCGGGGAGCTGTTTTTT
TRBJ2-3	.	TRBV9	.	CASSAYGGSTDTQYF	TGTGCCAGCAGCGCGTACGGGGGTTCCACAGATACGCAGTATTTT
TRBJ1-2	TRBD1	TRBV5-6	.	CASSPGTGTPGYTF	TGTGCCAGCAGCCCCGGGACAGGGACGCCTGGCTACACCTTC
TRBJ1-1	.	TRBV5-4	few	CASSFASTEAFF	TGTGCCAGCAGCTTTGCCAGCACTGAAGCTTTCTTT
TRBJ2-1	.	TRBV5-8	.	CAQRWSLNQYNEQFF	TGTGCTCAGCGTTGGAGTCTCAACCAATACAATGAGCAGTTCTTC
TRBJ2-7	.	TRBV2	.	CASEGGRSSYEQYF	TGTGCCAGCGAGGGAGGCAGGAGCTCCTACGAGCAGTACTTC
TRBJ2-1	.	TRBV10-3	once	CAISESSGGARNEQFF	TGTGCCATCAGTGAGTCGAGTGGGGGGGCGAGGAATGAGCAGTTCTTC
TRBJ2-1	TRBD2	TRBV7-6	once	CASSLGLAGGSNEQFF	TGTGCCAGCAGCTTGGGACTAGCGGGGGGTAGTAATGAGCAGTTCTTC
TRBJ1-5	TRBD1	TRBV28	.	CASSLHWTGARQPQHF	TGTGCCAGCAGTTTGCACTGGACAGGTGCGCGTCAGCCCCAGCATTTT
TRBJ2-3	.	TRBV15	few	CATSAGPSTDTQYF	TGTGCCACCAGTGCAGGGCCTAGCACAGATACGCAGTATTTT
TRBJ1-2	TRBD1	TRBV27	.	CASSLLGTGVNHGYTF	TGTGCCAGCAGTCTCCTCGGGACAGGGGTGAATCATGGCTACACCTTC
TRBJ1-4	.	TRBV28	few	CASSSYAANEKLFF	TGTGCCAGCAGTTCCTACGCGGCTAATGAAAAACTGTTTTTT
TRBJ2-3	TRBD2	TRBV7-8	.	CASSFGGSGGLTDTQYF	TGTGCCAGCAGCTTTGGGGGTAGCGGGGGCCTCACAGATACGCAGTATTTT
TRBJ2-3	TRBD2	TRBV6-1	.	CASRTSGGADTQYF	TGTGCCAGCAGAACTAGCGGGGGGGCAGATACGCAGTATTTT
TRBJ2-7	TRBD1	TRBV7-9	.	CASSPGWTGFNEQYF	TGTGCCAGCAGCCCCGGATGGACAGGGTTTAACGAGCAGTACTTC
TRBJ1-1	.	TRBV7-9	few	CASSSGSGMNTEAFF	TGTGCCAGCAGCTCCGGATCGGGAATGAACACTGAAGCTTTCTTT
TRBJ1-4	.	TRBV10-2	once	CASKPGLTEKLFF	TGCGCCAGCAAACCGGGGTTGACTGAAAAACTGTTTTTT
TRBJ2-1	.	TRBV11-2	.	CASSPQGSNEQFF	TGTGCCAGCAGCCCACAGGGATCGAATGAGCAGTTCTTC
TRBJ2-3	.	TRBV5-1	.	CASSSPPGLRTDTQYF	TGCGCCAGCAGCAGCCCTCCGGGACTGCGCACAGATACGCAGTATTTT
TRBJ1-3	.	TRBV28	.	CASSKVQGNSGNTIYF	TGTGCCAGCAGTAAAGTTCAGGGGAACAGCGGAAACACCATATATTTT
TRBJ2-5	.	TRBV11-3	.	CASSLGGVTQETQYF	TGTGCCAGCAGCTTAGGGGGGGTCACCCAAGAGACCCAGTACTTC
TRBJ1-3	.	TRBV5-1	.	CASSLDAGDGNTIYF	TGCGCCAGCAGCTTGGATGCGGGGGACGGAAACACCATATATTTT
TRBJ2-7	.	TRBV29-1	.	CSVPGGLTAYEQYF	TGCAGCGTTCCGGGCGGGTTGACCGCCTACGAGCAGTACTTC
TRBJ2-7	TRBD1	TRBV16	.	CASSHQGTGVSYEQYF	TGTGCCAGCAGCCACCAAGGGACAGGGGTTTCCTACGAGCAGTACTTC
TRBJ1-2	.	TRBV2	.	CASSEGETSPYGYTF	TGTGCCAGCAGTGAAGGGGAGACGTCCCCATATGGCTACACCTTC
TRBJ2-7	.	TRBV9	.	CASSVALGQSYEQYF	TGTGCCAGCAGCGTAGCTCTCGGACAGAGTTACGAGCAGTACTTC
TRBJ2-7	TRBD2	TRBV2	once	CASTRAGVLSYEQYF	TGTGCCAGCACGAGAGCGGGGGTTCTCTCCTACGAGCAGTACTTC
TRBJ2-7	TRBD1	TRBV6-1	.	CASRRDRVDEQYF	TGTGCCAGCAGAAGGGACAGGGTTGACGAGCAGTACTTC
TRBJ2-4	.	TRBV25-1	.	CASSESQKNIQYF	TGTGCCAGCAGTGAAAGTCAGAAAAACATTCAGTACTTC
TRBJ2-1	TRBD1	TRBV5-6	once	CASGTGQGNYNEQFF	TGTGCCAGCGGGACCGGACAGGGGAACTACAATGAGCAGTTCTTC
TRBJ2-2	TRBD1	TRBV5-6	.	CASRGTGGSPGELFF	TGTGCCAGCAGGGGGACAGGGGGCAGTCCCGGGGAGCTGTTTTTT
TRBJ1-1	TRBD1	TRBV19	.	CASSLQGAHGEAFF	TGTGCCAGTAGTCTACAGGGGGCGCATGGTGAAGCTTTCTTT
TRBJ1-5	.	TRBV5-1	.	CASSLAEDQPQHF	TGCGCCAGCAGCTTGGCGGAGGATCAGCCCCAGCATTTT
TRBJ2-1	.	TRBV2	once	CASSEAIYNEQFF	TGTGCCAGCAGTGAAGCTATCTACAATGAGCAGTTCTTC
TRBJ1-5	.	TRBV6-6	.	CASSYRRNQPQHF	TGTGCCAGCAGTTACCGTCGCAATCAGCCCCAGCATTTT